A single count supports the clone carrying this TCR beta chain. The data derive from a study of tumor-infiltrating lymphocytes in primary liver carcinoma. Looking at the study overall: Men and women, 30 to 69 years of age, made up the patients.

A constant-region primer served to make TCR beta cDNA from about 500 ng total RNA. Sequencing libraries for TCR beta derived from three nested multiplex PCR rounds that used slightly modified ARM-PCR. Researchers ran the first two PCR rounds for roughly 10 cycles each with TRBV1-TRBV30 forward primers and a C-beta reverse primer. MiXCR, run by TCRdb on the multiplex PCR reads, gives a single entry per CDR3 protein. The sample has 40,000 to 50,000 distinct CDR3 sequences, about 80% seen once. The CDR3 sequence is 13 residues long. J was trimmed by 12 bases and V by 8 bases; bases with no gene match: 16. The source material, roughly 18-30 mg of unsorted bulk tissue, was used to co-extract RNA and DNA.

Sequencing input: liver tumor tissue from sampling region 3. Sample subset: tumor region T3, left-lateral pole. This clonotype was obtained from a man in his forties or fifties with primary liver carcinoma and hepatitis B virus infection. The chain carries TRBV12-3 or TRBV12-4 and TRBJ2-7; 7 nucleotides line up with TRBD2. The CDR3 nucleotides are TGTGCCAGCGACGGACTGGCGGGAGACGTGCGGTACTTC. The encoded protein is CASDGLAGDVRYF.